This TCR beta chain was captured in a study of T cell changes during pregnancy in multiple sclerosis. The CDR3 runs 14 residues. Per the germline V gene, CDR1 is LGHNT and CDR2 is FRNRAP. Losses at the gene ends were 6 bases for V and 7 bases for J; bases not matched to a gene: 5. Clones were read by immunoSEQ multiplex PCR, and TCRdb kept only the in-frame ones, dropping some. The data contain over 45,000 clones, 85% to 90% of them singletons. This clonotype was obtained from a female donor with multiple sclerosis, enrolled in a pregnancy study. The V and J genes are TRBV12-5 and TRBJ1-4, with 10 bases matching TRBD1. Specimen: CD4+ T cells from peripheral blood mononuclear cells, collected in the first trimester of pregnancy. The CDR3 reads CASGRTGGREKLFF. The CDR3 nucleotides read TGTGCTAGTGGACGGACAGGGGGGCGTGAAAAACTGTTTTTT.